The 30 T cell receptor beta chains listed next were all sequenced from one sample in a study of response to subunit inactivated influenza vaccine. In TCRdb, the RT-PCR reads were re-called with MiXCR into one record per CDR3 protein. Of 450,000 to 600,000 distinct CDR3 sequences listed, 7.6% are singletons. Specimen: PBMCs from blood, collected less than 30 months after vaccination. These receptors were collected from a man in his fifties or sixties who received an inactivated influenza vaccine.

Here the CDR3 DNA reads TGCAGTGCTAGTTCCAGGGGTGCAGATGAGCAGTTCTTC. This encodes CSASSRGADEQFF. J is TRBJ2-1 and V is TRBV20-1, with D tentatively TRBD1 (6 bases). Trimming stripped 3 bases from V and 8 bases from J, with 14 bases between. CDR3 size: 13 residues. Germline assignment: CDR1 DFQATT and CDR2 SNEGSKA (reference sequence).

With respect to this clonotype: This may arise from a read error, as a much more abundant clone is one base away. J is TRBJ2-2 and V is TRBV3-1; D is ambiguous. The CDR3 extends over 13 amino acids. Germline values: CDR1 LGHDT, CDR2 YNNKEL (reference sequence). With 2 bases removed from V and 3 bases from J, the gap between germline ends came to 4 bases. CDR3 DNA sequence: TGTGCCAGCAGCCAACTCTACACCGGGGAGCTGTTTTTT. It is translated as CASSQLYTGELFF. The whole variable domain, filled in from reference TRBV3-1 and TRBJ2-2, reads DTAVSQTPKYLVTQMGNDKSIKCEQNLGHDTMYWYKQDSKKFLKIMFSYNNKELIINETVPNRFSPKSPDKAHLNLHINSLELGDSAVYFCASSQLYTGELFFGEGSRLTVL.

This clonotype was seen repeatedly, ten times or more. V gene TRBV5-1 combines with J gene TRBJ1-1; 7 bases align to TRBD1. V shed 4 bases and J 8 bases; nucleotides not matched to a gene: 8. The germline gives CDR1 SGHRS, CDR2 YFSETQ. This CDR3 comprises 13 residues. The CDR3 DNA sequence: TGCGCCAGCAGCCCGCGGACAGGACGCGAAGCTTTCTTT. Translated: CASSPRTGREAFF.

This clonotype was recorded a few times. The chain carries TRBV10-3 and TRBJ2-3; 8 bases agree with TRBD1. The CDR3 has 15 residues. Per germline, CDR1 ENHRY and CDR2 SYGVKD. V shed 5 bases, J shed 2 bases, and the junction held 6 bases outside the gene matches. The CDR3 protein is CAISRQGPPTDTQYF. In nucleotides, the CDR3 is TGTGCCATCAGTCGACAGGGGCCTCCCACAGATACGCAGTATTTT.

This clonotype was counted many times. This chain links TRBV29-1 with TRBJ1-5, with D possibly TRBD1 on 5 matching bases. The germline gives CDR1 SQVTM, CDR2 ANQGSEA. The CDR3 spans 13 residues. Trimming shortened V by 5 bases and J by 4 bases, and 12 bases separated the two germline ends. For the CDR3, the DNA is TGCAGCGTTCAACTCGGGGGAAATCAGCCCCAGCATTTT. As protein: CSVQLGGNQPQHF.

This chain links TRBV15 with TRBJ2-7; 8 bases are shared with TRBD2. J was trimmed by 5 bases and V by 5 bases; bases with no gene match: 8. Germline CDR1 and CDR2: LNHNV and YYDKDF (reference sequence). The CDR3 contains 14 residues. The CDR3 DNA reads TGTGCCACCAGCGGCCGGGGGGGAGGAAACGAGCAGTACTTC. Translated: CATSGRGGGNEQYF.

This clonotype has only a few counts. The genes are TRBV6-2 or TRBV6-3 and TRBJ1-5; the match to TRBD1 covers 7 bases. J lost 7 bases, V lost 6 bases, and 6 bases had no gene match. The CDR3 length is 13 residues. Germline CDR1 and CDR2: MNHEY and SVGEGT. The CDR3 DNA reads as TGTGCCAGCAGACCCCTCAGGGGGCAGCCCCAGCATTTT. Amino acid sequence: CASRPLRGQPQHF.

This clonotype has only a few counts. The rearrangement joins TRBV12-3 or TRBV12-4 to TRBJ1-2; D is undetermined. Deletions cut 0 bases from V and 1 base from J, with 12 bases between. The CDR3 length is 16 residues. The CDR3 here is CASSLAPVQDNYGYTF. In DNA form, the CDR3 reads TGTGCCAGCAGTTTAGCACCAGTCCAGGATAACTATGGCTACACCTTC.

Only a few counts were recorded for this clonotype. V gene TRBV4-3 combines with J gene TRBJ2-5, with D hard to call. The CDR3 is made up of 15 amino acids. Trimming stripped 0 bases from V and 5 bases from J, with 13 bases between. Germline V gene data show CDR1 as LGHNA and CDR2 as YSLEER. The DNA of the CDR3 is TGCGCCAGCAGCCAAGATTGGAGTTTGTGGGAGACCCAGTACTTC. It encodes CASSQDWSLWETQYF.

This clonotype has a handful of counts. V is TRBV12-3 or TRBV12-4 and J is TRBJ1-4, with unresolved D. This CDR3 has 14 amino acids. With 2 bases removed from V and 7 bases from J, the gap between germline ends came to 11 bases. CDR3 in amino acids: CASSLRHETEKLFF. The CDR3 region has the DNA TGTGCCAGCAGTTTACGTCACGAAACTGAAAAACTGTTTTTT.

The chain uses TRBV28 and TRBJ2-1; D unclear. The CDR3 length is 14 residues. Trimming took off 3 bases at V and 7 bases at J, with 13 bases between the two ends. Per germline, CDR1 MDHEN and CDR2 SYDVKM. CDR3 nucleotides: TGTGCCAGCAGTTTGGTTCGGTTCATGAATGAGCAGTTCTTC. Translation: CASSLVRFMNEQFF.

This clonotype has more than one count but fewer than ten. CDR3 in amino acids: CASSVGGGTPFTEQFF. CDR3 coding DNA: TGTGCCAGCAGCGTAGGCGGAGGGACTCCCTTTACTGAGCAGTTCTTC. This chain connects TRBV9 to TRBJ2-1; TRBD2 is a possible D gene (6 bases). Trimming took 0 bases from V and 9 from J, leaving 19 bases between them. The length of the CDR3 is 16 residues. Germline V gene data show CDR1 as SGDLS and CDR2 as YYNGEE.

This chain uses TRBV29-1 with TRBJ2-7; 10 bases are shared with TRBD2. V was pared by 4 bases and J by 5 bases, with 14 bases of the junction left unmatched. Germline CDR1 is SQVTM and CDR2 is ANQGSEA. This CDR3 has 16 amino acids. The CDR3 loop is CSVGGTSDAPAHEQYF. CDR3 sequence (DNA): TGCAGCGTTGGGGGGACTAGCGACGCCCCTGCCCACGAGCAGTACTTC.

This chain connects TRBV6-6 to TRBJ1-2; D might be TRBD1 (5 bases). V was clipped by 8 bases and J by 8 bases, with 15 bases between them. Germline-derived CDR1 and CDR2 are MNHNY and SVGAGI (reference sequence). The CDR3 runs 12 residues. CDR3 DNA: TGTGCCAGCGGGACCGCCATTTCGGGCTACACCTTC. As protein: CASGTAISGYTF.

This clonotype was seen only a few times. This sequence joins TRBV11-2 and TRBJ2-2; perhaps TRBD1 as D (5 bases). This CDR3 region has 16 residues. Trimming removed 6 bases from V and 1 base from J, with 15 bases in between. The V gene's germline CDR1 is SGHAT and CDR2 FQNNGV. The CDR3 region is CASRLTLQGNTGELFF. The CDR3 bases are TGTGCCAGCAGGTTAACCCTCCAGGGGAACACCGGGGAGCTGTTTTTT.

This clonotype was detected only a few times. This chain links TRBV3-1 with TRBJ1-2; TRBD1 is a possible D gene (5 bases). Trimming left V 5 bases short and J 0 bases short, with 19 bases between. The CDR3 is 17 residues long. Per the germline V gene, CDR1 is LGHDT and CDR2 is YNNKEL (reference sequence). CDR3 nucleotides: TGTGCCAGCAGCGGGGCGGGCGGGAGGACCCCTAACTATGGCTACACCTTC. This translates into CASSGAGGRTPNYGYTF.

The gene calls are TRBV7-8 and TRBJ2-5; maybe TRBD1 (5 bases). Germline CDR1 reads SGHVS; CDR2 reads FQNEAQ. V lost 5 bases to trimming and J lost 5 bases, with 15 bases between them. This CDR3 has 14 amino acids. The CDR3 sequence: CASSPTVIFETQYF. In DNA form, the CDR3 reads TGTGCCAGCAGCCCGACAGTCATCTTTGAGACCCAGTACTTC.

The chain combines TRBV7-2 with TRBJ1-2; 8 bases fit TRBD1. The CDR3 runs 14 residues. In germline, CDR1 is SGHTA, CDR2 FQGNSA. The V and J ends lost 5 bases and 6 bases, in that order; junction bases with no gene match: 8. Here the CDR3 DNA reads TGTGCCAGCAGCAGATGGACAGGGCAAGATGGCTACACCTTC. As protein: CASSRWTGQDGYTF. The whole variable domain, filled in from reference TRBV7-2 and TRBJ1-2, reads GAGVSQSPSNKVTEKGKDVELRCDPISGHTALYWYRQSLGQGLEFLIYFQGNSAPDKSGLPSDRFSAERTGGSVSTLTIQRTQQEDSAVYLCASSRWTGQDGYTFGSGTRLTVV.

The rearrangement joins TRBV20-1 to TRBJ2-3; 7 bases agree with TRBD2. Germline V gives CDR1 DFQATT, CDR2 SNEGSKA (reference sequence). Trimming removed 6 bases from V and 2 bases from J; junction bases left unmatched: 11. This CDR3 contains 15 residues. The CDR3 region is CSASGAAGHTDTQYF. The DNA for the CDR3 is TGCAGTGCCAGCGGGGCGGCGGGGCACACAGATACGCAGTATTTT.

There are a few counts of this clonotype. The V and J genes are TRBV12-3 or TRBV12-4 and TRBJ1-1; no clear D. Deletions cut 5 bases from V and 4 bases from J, with 11 bases between. The CDR3 is 13 residues long. The CDR3 protein is CASSGSSGTEAFF. In DNA form, the CDR3 reads TGTGCCAGCAGTGGGTCCTCCGGCACTGAAGCTTTCTTT.

V and J are TRBV10-1 and TRBJ2-7; D might be TRBD1 or TRBD2, each matching 5 bases. The CDR3 has 14 amino acids. Germline-derived CDR1 and CDR2 are WNHNN and SYGVQD (reference sequence). V lost 0 bases and J lost 7, with 13 bases in between. CDR3 coding DNA: TGCGCCAGCAGTGAGTCGACGGGGCCCCAGGAGCAGTACTTC. This translates into CASSESTGPQEQYF.

This clonotype occurred many times. This sequence joins TRBV3-1 and TRBJ2-7; D possibly matches TRBD1 or TRBD2 (5 bases each). This CDR3 has 12 residues. V was pared by 4 bases and J by 8 bases, with 12 bases between. The V gene's germline CDR1 is LGHDT and CDR2 YNNKEL (reference sequence). The CDR3 coding sequence is TGTGCCAGCAGCCGTTTGGGGGAGCAGCAGTACTTC. It is translated as CASSRLGEQQYF.

This clonotype has just a few counts. The chain joins TRBV3-1 to TRBJ1-1; no clear D gene. V was pared by 4 bases and J by 7 bases, with 13 bases between. Germline CDR1 and CDR2: LGHDT and YNNKEL (reference sequence). The CDR3 length is 13 residues. This CDR3 is CASSRAPWGEAFF. The CDR3 coding sequence is TGTGCCAGCAGCCGGGCCCCATGGGGTGAAGCTTTCTTT. Based on the CDR3 plus reference TRBV3-1 and TRBJ1-1, the full variable domain is DTAVSQTPKYLVTQMGNDKSIKCEQNLGHDTMYWYKQDSKKFLKIMFSYNNKELIINETVPNRFSPKSPDKAHLNLHINSLELGDSAVYFCASSRAPWGEAFFGQGTRLTVV.

This clonotype showed up many times. V usage is TRBV5-6 and J usage is TRBJ2-3, with no clear D. V was trimmed by 5 bases and J by 9 bases, leaving 13 bases between them. There are 12 residues in the CDR3. The germline V gene encodes CDR1 SGHDT and CDR2 YYEEEE. As DNA, the CDR3 is TGTGCCAGCAGAGGGTCTTTTGGGACGCAGTATTTT. This sequence encodes CASRGSFGTQYF.

This clonotype was counted ten times or more. V is TRBV6-5 and J is TRBJ2-5, with TRBD2 matching 8 bases. V gave up 2 bases and J gave up 4 bases; unmatched junction bases: 6. The CDR3 covers 15 residues. CDR1 and CDR2 from the germline V gene are MNHEY and SVGAGI. CDR3: CASSYPGTRAETQYF. The CDR3, as DNA: TGTGCCAGCAGTTACCCCGGGACTAGAGCAGAGACCCAGTACTTC.

This clonotype occurred many times. The rearrangement uses TRBV12-3 or TRBV12-4 and TRBJ1-4; D may be TRBD1 (6 bases). This CDR3 comprises 17 residues. V was clipped by 3 bases and J by 3 bases, with 17 bases between them. CDR3 loop: CASSFSWGRESNEKLFF. CDR3 sequence (DNA): TGTGCCAGCAGTTTTTCGTGGGGGCGGGAGTCTAATGAAAAACTGTTTTTT.

This clonotype was counted at least ten times. Here the CDR3 reads CASSSFTSGYTF. DNA for the CDR3: TGTGCCAGCAGCTCGTTTACGAGTGGCTACACCTTC. The chain carries TRBV11-2 and TRBJ1-2; no definite D call. Germline CDR1 is SGHAT and CDR2 is FQNNGV. Trimming took off 4 bases at V and 7 bases at J, with 10 bases between the two ends. CDR3 size: 12 residues.

This clonotype was detected ten times or more. The chain recombines TRBV12-3 or TRBV12-4 with TRBJ1-1; D uncertain. CDR3 length equals 12 residues. Trimming removed 0 bases from V and 4 bases from J, with 3 bases in between. Here the CDR3 reads CASSLAVTEAFF. Written as DNA, the CDR3 is TGTGCCAGCAGTTTAGCGGTCACTGAAGCTTTCTTT.

This clonotype was found many times. The J gene is TRBJ1-2, the V gene TRBV6-5; D unclear. Trimming took off 5 bases at V and 4 bases at J, with 8 bases between the two ends. This CDR3 comprises 12 residues. Germline CDR1 MNHEY, CDR2 SVGAGI. The CDR3 bases are TGTGCCAGCAGTCACGCCGCCTATGGCTACACCTTC. Translation gives CASSHAAYGYTF.

This clonotype showed up many times. V is TRBV10-3 and J is TRBJ2-5; D is unresolved. The V end lost 10 bases, the J end lost 2 bases, and 20 bases lay between the germline ends. Germline CDR1 reads ENHRY; CDR2 reads SYGVKD. This CDR3 region has 15 residues. CDR3 loop: CATASPAQGQETQYF. The CDR3 nucleotides read TGTGCCACAGCTTCTCCGGCCCAAGGGCAAGAGACCCAGTACTTC.